This TCR beta chain was observed in a study of blood T cell repertoires in COVID-19. V lost 5 bases and J 9 bases, leaving 11 bases between the germline ends. The V gene's germline CDR1 is SGHRS and CDR2 YFSETQ. The CDR3 has 12 amino acids. The table came from immunoSEQ multiplex PCR; TCRdb's copy has only in-frame clones and leaves some out. Among 150,000 or so clones, around nine tenths were seen once, and the ten largest hold 9.5% to 12%. The TCR sequence derives from a woman between 65 and 79 years old with COVID-19, enrolled during active disease. Material for sequencing was peripheral blood. The rearrangement links TRBV5-1 to TRBJ2-2, with D tentatively TRBD1 (6 bases). In DNA form, the CDR3 reads TGCGCCAGCAGTCAGGACAGCCGGGAGCTGTTTTTT. The encoded protein is CASSQDSRELFF.